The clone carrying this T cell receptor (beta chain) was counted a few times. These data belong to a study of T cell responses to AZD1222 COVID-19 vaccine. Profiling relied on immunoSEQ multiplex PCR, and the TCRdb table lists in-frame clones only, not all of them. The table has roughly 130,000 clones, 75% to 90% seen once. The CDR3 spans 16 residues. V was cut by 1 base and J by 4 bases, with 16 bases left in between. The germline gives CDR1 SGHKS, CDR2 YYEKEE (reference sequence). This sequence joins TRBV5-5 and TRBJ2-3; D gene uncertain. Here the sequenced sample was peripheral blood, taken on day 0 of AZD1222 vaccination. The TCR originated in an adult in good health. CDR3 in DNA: TGTGCCAGCAGCTTGAGGTGGGCCGTCAAGTCAGATACGCAGTATTTT. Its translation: CASSLRWAVKSDTQYF.